The T cell receptor beta chain under discussion was sequenced for a study of read filtering for tumor transcriptome and immune sequencing. For the study at large: Revised staging placed roughly 8 patients in R-ISS I, about 16 in II, more than 5 in III. RNA-seq yielded only about 75 to 1,400 TCR reads, IR-seq about 3.5 to 11 million. Study outcomes and limitations: The sorted CD138-negative fraction was a mixed bone marrow immune population, not purified T cells. Roughly 79% of IR-seq clonotypes had one read, totaling approximately 4% of reads; RNA-seq: around 70% and 40%.

The CDR3 sequence is 16 residues long. V was clipped by 2 bases and J by 0 bases, with 11 bases between them. Germline V gene lookup returns CDR1 SGHVS and CDR2 FNYEAQ. To note about this clonotype: Its cognate antigen is unknown. This may be a read error: a much more frequent sequence differs by one nucleotide.

Molecular barcoded adaptors covering alpha/delta and beta/gamma chains were used on roughly 400 ng RNA. TCRdb re-called the reads through MiXCR, storing one row per CDR3 protein. In the table there are 100,000 to 150,000 distinct CDR3 sequences, 13% of which are singletons. The clonotype was recovered from a donor aged 40 or over with multiple myeloma. Material: a population of CD138-negative cells sorted from bone marrow. This chain connects TRBV7-6 to TRBJ1-5; the D is unclear. The CDR3 nucleotides read TGTGCCAGCAGCTTAAGCACAGCCGATAGCAATCAGCCCCAGCATTTT. It is translated as CASSLSTADSNQPQHF.